This TCR beta chain was sequenced in a study of OX40 agonist ivuxolimab in advanced cancers. With V trimmed by 5 bases and J by 5 bases, 3 bases remained unmatched. The CDR3 totals 14 residues. From germline, CDR1 is SNHLY and CDR2 FYNNEI. Assay: immunoSEQ multiplex PCR; the TCRdb copy retains only in-frame clones and omits some. The repertoire holds about 50,000 clones, with about four fifths as singletons. The sequence came from an adult with an advanced solid tumor such as melanoma, head and neck, liver or kidney cancer. The sequenced sample was CD4+ or CD8+ T cells sorted from blood, obtained in a trial of the OX40 agonist ivuxolimab. V gene TRBV2 combines with J gene TRBJ1-4; 9 bases fit TRBD1. The CDR3 region is CASSRDRENEKLFF. The CDR3 nucleotides are TGTGCCAGCAGTAGGGACAGGGAGAATGAAAAACTGTTTTTT.